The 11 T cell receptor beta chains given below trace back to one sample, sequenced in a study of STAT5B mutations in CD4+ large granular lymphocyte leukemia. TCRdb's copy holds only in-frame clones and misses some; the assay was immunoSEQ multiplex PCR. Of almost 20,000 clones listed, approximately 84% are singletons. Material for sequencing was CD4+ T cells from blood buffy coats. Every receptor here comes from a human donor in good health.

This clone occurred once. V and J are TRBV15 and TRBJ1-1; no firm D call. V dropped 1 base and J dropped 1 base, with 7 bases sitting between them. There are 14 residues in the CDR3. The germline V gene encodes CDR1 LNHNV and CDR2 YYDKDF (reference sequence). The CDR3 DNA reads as TGTGCCACCAGCAGAGTAAACCAGAACACTGAAGCTTTCTTT. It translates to CATSRVNQNTEAFF.

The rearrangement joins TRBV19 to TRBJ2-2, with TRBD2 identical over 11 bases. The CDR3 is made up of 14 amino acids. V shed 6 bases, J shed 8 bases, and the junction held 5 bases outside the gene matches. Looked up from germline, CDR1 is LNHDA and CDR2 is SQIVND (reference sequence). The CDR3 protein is CASRLAGEGGELFF. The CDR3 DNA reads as TGTGCCAGTAGACTAGCGGGAGAGGGGGGGGAGCTGTTTTTT.

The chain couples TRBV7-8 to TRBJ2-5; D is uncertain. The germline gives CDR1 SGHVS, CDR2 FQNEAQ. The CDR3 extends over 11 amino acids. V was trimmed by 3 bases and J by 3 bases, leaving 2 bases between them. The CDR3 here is CASSFKETQYF. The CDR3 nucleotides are TGTGCCAGCAGCTTCAAAGAGACCCAGTACTTC.

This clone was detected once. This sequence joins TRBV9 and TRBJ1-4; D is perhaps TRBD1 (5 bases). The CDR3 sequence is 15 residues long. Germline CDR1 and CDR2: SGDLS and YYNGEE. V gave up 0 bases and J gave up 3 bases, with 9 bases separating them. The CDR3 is CASSVELGANEKLFF. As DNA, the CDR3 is TGTGCCAGCAGCGTAGAGCTAGGGGCTAATGAAAAACTGTTTTTT.

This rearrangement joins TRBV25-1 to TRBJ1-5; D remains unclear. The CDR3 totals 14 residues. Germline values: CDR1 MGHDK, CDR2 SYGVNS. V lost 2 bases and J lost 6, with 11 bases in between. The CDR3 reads CASSEQGSRQPQHF. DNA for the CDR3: TGTGCCAGCAGTGAACAAGGGTCCCGTCAGCCCCAGCATTTT.

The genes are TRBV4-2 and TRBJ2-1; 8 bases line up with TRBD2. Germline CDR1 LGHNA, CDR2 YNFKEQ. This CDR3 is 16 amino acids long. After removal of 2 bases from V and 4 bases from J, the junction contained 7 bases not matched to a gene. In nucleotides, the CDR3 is TGTGCCAGCAGCCAACTCACTAGCGGCGAATACAATGAGCAGTTCTTC. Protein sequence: CASSQLTSGEYNEQFF.

The chain's CDR3 is CSSGGREAEAFF. CDR3 bases: TGCAGCTCAGGGGGCAGGGAGGCTGAAGCTTTCTTT. The rearrangement links TRBV29-1 to TRBJ1-1, with TRBD1 identical over 8 bases. Per germline, CDR1 SQVTM and CDR2 ANQGSEA. After removal of 8 bases from V and 6 bases from J, the junction contained 8 bases not matched to a gene. CDR3 length: 12 amino acids.

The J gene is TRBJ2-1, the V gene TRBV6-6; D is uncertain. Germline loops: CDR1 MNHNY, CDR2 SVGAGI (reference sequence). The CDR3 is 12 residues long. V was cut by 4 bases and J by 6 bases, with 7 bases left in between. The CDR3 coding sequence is TGTGCCAGCAGTTCACTTGGCAATGAGCAGTTCTTC. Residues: CASSSLGNEQFF.

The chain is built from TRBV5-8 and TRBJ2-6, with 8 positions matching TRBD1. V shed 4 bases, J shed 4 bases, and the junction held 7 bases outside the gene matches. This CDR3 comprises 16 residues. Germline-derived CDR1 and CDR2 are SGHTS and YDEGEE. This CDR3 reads CASSHRTGTGANVLTF. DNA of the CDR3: TGTGCCAGCAGCCACAGGACAGGGACCGGGGCCAACGTCCTGACTTTC.

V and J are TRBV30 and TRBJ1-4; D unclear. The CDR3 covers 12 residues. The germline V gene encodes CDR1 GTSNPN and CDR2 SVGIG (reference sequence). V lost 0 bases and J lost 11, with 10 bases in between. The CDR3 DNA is TGTGCCTGGAGTGTCCTACCGACTAAACTGTTTTTT. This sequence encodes CAWSVLPTKLFF.

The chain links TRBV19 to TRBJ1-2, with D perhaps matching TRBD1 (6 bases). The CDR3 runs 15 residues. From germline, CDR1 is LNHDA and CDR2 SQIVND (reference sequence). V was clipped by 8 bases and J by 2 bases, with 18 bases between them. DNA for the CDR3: TGTGCCAGTCGCAGTCGGGGGGCCGGGAACTATGGCTACACCTTC. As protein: CASRSRGAGNYGYTF.